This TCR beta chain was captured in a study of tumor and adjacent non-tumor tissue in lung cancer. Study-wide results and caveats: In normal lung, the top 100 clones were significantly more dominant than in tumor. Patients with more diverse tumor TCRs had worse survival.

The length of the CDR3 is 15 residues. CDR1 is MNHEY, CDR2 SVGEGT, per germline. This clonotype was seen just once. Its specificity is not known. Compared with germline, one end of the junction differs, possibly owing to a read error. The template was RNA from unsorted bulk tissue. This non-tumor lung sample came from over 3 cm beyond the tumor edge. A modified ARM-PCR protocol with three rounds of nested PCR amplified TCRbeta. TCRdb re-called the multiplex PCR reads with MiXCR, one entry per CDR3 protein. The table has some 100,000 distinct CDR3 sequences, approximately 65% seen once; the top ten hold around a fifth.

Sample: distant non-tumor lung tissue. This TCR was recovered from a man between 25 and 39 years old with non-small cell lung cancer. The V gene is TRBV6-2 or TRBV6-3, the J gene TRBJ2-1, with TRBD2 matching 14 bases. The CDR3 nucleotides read TGCGCCTGTAACCCCGGACTAGCGGGGGGCGCGGAGCAGTTCTTC. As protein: CACNPGLAGGAEQFF.